These T cell receptor beta chains were read from a single sample in a study of blood T cell repertoires in COVID-19. TCRdb's table, derived via immunoSEQ multiplex PCR, lists solely in-frame clones and lacks some. This sample has approximately 210,000 clones, with around 87% found just once. Sequenced sample: PBMCs or T cells enriched from blood (not recorded which). The receptors shown here come from a man aged 30 to 45 in a cohort exposed to, infected with or recovered from COVID-19 (not recorded which). The conserved cysteine and the conserved F or W are not part of the CDR3 here. Fields, in order: V gene, CDR3 protein.

>TRBV2
ASSEAPGVTKNIQY
>TRBV28
ASSLRGGRLHEQY
>TRBV12-2
ASRSRTGGYT
>TRBV24-1
ATNGVGYNEQF
>TRBV5-5
ASRSTPGYRETQY
>TRBV28
ASRGTVYNSPLH
>TRBV13
ASSWGAGELF
>TRBV27
ASSFRGPSSYNEQF
>TRBV18
ASSSGQGIYEQY
>TRBV6-4
ASSDTAGLFGEQF
>TRBV2
ASSRTELNEQF
>TRBV28
ASSVPAVGTQY
>TRBV6-5
ASSYTGTGTYEQY
>TRBV7-7
ASSSIQSARDKPEGGTEAF
>TRBV27
ASSFGQIPYEQY
>TRBV19
ASSMGGYEQY
>TRBV18
ASSGTSGSSGELF
>TRBV5-1
ASSLGSGLSYEQY
>TRBV27
ASSSRGTSGGNEQY
>TRBV20-1
SASNTEAF
>TRBV7-3
ASSLTGGGTEAF
>TRBV4-2
ASSREDGLGGDEQF
>TRBV27
ASSLGPGGEQY
>TRBV5-1
ASSLGTGQDYGYT
>TRBV5-5
ASSQGQGRFYGYT
>TRBV14
ASSQDRAPPLH
>TRBV5-1
ASSPSGTSYNEQF
>TRBV11-2
ASSLRLAGAADTQY
>TRBV28
ASRLGQSHQPQH
>TRBV14
ASSQGLARTHEQF
>TRBV19
ASSIRRETQY
>TRBV5-6
ASRRGSQGASGYT
>TRBV5-1
ASSSGTAQETQY
>TRBV7-8
ASSLGLAGGSYEQY
>TRBV13
ASSFLTSGRAESYEQY
>TRBV7-9
ASSLERGYNEQF
>TRBV19
ASRDSRVGNTIY
>TRBV6-5
ASSYDRNQPQH
>TRBV4-2
ASSPDRASGELF
>TRBV9
ASSASTGGAPNYGYT
>TRBV11-2
ASSFGRESSGYT
>TRBV6-1
ASSDLTRQGLLSGANVLT
>TRBV5-1
ASSSTGANYGYT
>TRBV4-2
ASSQGTGEADTQY
>TRBV3-1/TRBV3-2
ASSVILAGVGGANVLT
>TRBV5-6
ASSLGDRGGGEKLF
>TRBV7-2
ASSFGDRGDPVPGELF